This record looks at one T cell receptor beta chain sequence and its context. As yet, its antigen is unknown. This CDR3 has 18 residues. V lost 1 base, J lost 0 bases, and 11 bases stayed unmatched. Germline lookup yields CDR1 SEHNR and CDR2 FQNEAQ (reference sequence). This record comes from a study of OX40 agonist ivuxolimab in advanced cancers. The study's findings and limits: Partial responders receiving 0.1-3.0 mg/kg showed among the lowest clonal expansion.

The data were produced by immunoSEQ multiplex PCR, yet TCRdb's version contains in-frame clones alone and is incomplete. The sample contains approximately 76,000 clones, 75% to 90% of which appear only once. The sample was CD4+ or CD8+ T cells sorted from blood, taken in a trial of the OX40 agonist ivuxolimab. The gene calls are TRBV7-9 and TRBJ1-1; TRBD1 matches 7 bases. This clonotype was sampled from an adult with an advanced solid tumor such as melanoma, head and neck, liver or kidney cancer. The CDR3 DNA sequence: TGTGCCAGCAGCTTAGGGACAGGAAATGCAGGCATGAACACTGAAGCTTTCTTT. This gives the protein CASSLGTGNAGMNTEAFF.